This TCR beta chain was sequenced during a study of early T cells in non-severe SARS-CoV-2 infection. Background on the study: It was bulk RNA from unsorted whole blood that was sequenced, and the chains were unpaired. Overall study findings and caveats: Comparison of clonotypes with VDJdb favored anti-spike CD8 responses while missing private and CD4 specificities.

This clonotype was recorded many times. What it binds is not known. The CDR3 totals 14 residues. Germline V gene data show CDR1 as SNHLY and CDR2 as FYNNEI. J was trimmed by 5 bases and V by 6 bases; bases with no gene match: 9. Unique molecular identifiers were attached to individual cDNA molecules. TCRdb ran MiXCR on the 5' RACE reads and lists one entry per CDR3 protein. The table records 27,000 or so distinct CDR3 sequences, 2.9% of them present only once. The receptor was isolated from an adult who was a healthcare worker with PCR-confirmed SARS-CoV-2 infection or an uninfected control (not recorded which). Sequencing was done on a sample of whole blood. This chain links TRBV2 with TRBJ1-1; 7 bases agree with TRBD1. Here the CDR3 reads CASSRTGVITEAFF. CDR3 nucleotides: TGTGCCAGCAGCCGCACAGGGGTGATTACTGAAGCTTTCTTT.